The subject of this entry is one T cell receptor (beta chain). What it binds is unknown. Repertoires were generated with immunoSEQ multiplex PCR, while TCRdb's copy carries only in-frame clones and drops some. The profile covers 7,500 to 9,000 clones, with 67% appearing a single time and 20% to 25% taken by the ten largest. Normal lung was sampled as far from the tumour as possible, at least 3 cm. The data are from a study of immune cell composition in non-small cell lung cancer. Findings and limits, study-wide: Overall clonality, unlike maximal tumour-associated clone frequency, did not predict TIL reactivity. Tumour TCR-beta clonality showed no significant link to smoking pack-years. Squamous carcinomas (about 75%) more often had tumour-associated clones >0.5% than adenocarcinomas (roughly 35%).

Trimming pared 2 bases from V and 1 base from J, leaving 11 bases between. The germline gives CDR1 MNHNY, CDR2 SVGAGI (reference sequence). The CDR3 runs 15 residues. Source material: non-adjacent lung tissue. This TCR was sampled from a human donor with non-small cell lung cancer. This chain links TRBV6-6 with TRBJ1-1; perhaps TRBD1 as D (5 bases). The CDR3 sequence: CASSYGGMRNTEAFF. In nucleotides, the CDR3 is TGTGCCAGCAGTTACGGGGGGATGCGGAACACTGAAGCTTTCTTT.